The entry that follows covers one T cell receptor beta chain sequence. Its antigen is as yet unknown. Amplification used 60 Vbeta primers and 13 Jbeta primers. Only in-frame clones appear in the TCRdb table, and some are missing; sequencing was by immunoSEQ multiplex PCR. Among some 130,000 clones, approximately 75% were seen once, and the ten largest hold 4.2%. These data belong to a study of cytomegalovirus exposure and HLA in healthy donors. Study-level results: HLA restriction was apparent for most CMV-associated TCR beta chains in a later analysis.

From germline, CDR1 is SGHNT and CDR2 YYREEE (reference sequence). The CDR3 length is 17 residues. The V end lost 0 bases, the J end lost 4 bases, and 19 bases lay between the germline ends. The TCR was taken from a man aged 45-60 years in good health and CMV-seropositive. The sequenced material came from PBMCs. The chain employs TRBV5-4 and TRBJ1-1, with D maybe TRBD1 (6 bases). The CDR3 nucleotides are TGTGCCAGCAGCTTGGCCTTGCAAGCGGGGGCGGGCACTGAAGCTTTCTTT. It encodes CASSLALQAGAGTEAFF. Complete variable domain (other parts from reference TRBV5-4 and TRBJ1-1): ETGVTQSPTHLIKTRGQQVTLRCSSQSGHNTVSWYQQALGQGPQFIFQYYREEENGRGNFPPRFSGLQFPNYSSELNVNALELDDSALYLCASSLALQAGAGTEAFFGQGTRLTVV.